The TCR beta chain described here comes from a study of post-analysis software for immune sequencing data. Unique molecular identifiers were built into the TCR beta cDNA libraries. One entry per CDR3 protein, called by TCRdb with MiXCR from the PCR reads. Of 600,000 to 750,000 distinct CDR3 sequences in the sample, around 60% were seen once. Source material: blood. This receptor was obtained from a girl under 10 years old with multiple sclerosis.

CDR3 amino acids: CASSRTYDIQYF. CDR3 DNA: TGTGCCAGCAGTCGAACATACGACATTCAGTACTTC. V gene TRBV28 combines with J gene TRBJ2-4; D not certain. The V end was cut by 5 bases, the J end by 8 bases, with 10 bases between. CDR1 and CDR2 from the germline V gene are MDHEN and SYDVKM. The CDR3 runs 12 residues. The whole variable domain, remainder taken from reference TRBV28 and TRBJ2-4, is DVKVTQSSRYLVKRTGEKVFLECVQDMDHENMFWYRQDPGLGLRLIYFSYDVKMKEKGDIPEGYSVSREKKERFSLILESASTNQTSMYLCASSRTYDIQYFGAGTRLSVL.